The next 14 T cell receptor beta chains were all read from a single sample in a study of blood T cell repertoires in COVID-19. Data came from immunoSEQ multiplex PCR; TCRdb stores just in-frame clones and leaves some out. Here the sample spans over 85,000 clones, approximately 81% being singletons. Sequenced input: peripheral blood. The receptors stem from an elderly man with acute or convalescent COVID-19.

The count of this clone is one. The V gene is TRBV9, the J gene TRBJ1-2; 8 nucleotides line up with TRBD1. Unmatched junction bases numbered 5, after V lost 4 bases and J lost 3 bases. Per the germline V gene, CDR1 is SGDLS and CDR2 is YYNGEE. The CDR3 sequence is 14 residues long. The CDR3 loop is CASSTRTGHYGYTF. The CDR3 DNA reads as TGTGCCAGCAGCACCCGGACAGGGCACTATGGCTACACCTTC.

CDR3 residues: CASSRQGSNQPQHF. As DNA, the CDR3 is TGTGCCAGCAGCCGTCAGGGGAGCAATCAGCCCCAGCATTTT. This chain links TRBV2 with TRBJ1-5; possible D gene TRBD1, 6 bases. Trimming stripped 6 bases from V and 1 base from J, with 10 bases between. This CDR3 has 14 residues. Germline V gene sequence: CDR1 SNHLY, CDR2 FYNNEI.

This clone was counted once. The V gene is TRBV2, the J gene TRBJ1-5; D may be TRBD1 (5 bases). CDR3 length: 14 residues. Trimming left V 6 bases short and J 3 bases short, with 12 bases between. Germline V gene lookup returns CDR1 SNHLY and CDR2 FYNNEI. This chain's CDR3 is CASRRDSINQPQHF. DNA of the CDR3: TGTGCCAGCAGGAGAGACAGCATCAATCAGCCCCAGCATTTT.

The chain has TRBV30 and TRBJ2-7; 8 nucleotides match TRBD2. Germline V gene data show CDR1 as GTSNPN and CDR2 as SVGIG (reference sequence). Losses at the gene ends were 3 bases for V and 1 base for J; bases not matched to a gene: 2. The CDR3 runs to 13 residues. The CDR3 sequence: CAWSGLASYEQYF. CDR3 nucleotides: TGTGCCTGGAGCGGACTAGCTTCCTACGAGCAGTACTTC.

V and J are TRBV6-5 and TRBJ1-3; D gene uncertain. The germline V and J ends were trimmed by 2 bases and 2 bases, with 10 bases remaining between them. CDR3 length equals 15 residues. Germline V CDR1 and CDR2: MNHEY, SVGAGI. CDR3 coding DNA: TGTGCCAGCAGTTACCGGGGTCAACCTGGAAACACCATATATTTT. Translating it yields CASSYRGQPGNTIYF.

The chain carries TRBV5-1 and TRBJ1-3; D gene ambiguous. V lost 4 bases to trimming and J lost 0 bases, with 11 bases between them. This CDR3 is built from 15 residues. Germline lookup yields CDR1 SGHRS and CDR2 YFSETQ. CDR3: CASSSNTFSGNTIYF. Written as DNA, the CDR3 is TGCGCCAGCAGCAGTAACACCTTCTCTGGAAACACCATATATTTT.

On this clone: At one end the junction does not follow the germline gene, possibly because of a read error. The chain is built from TRBV7-7 and TRBJ2-7; D may be TRBD1 (5 bases). The germline V gene encodes CDR1 SSHAT and CDR2 FNYEAQ (reference sequence). CDR3 size: 15 residues. The CDR3 DNA follows: TGTGCTAGCAGCTTAGGTCCAGGGTACCCCTACGAGCAGTACTTC. This translates into CASSLGPGYPYEQYF.

On this clone: This sample also contains other DNA sequences that code for the same CDR3. This chain connects TRBV14 to TRBJ1-1; 9 nucleotides match TRBD1. The CDR3 sequence is 15 residues long. CDR1 is SGHDN, CDR2 FVKESK, per germline. With 2 bases clipped from V and 2 bases from J, the junction kept 3 bases outside the gene matches. CDR3 protein: CASSQRTGANTEAFF. CDR3 DNA sequence: TGTGCCAGCAGCCAAAGGACAGGGGCCAACACTGAAGCTTTCTTT.

The rearrangement joins TRBV19 to TRBJ1-2, with D maybe TRBD1 (6 bases). Trimming stripped 3 bases from V and 4 bases from J, with 12 bases between. The CDR3 is made up of 14 amino acids. Germline CDR1 LNHDA, CDR2 SQIVND (reference sequence). The CDR3 DNA is TGTGCCAGTAGTATCGAACAGGGACGCTATGGCTACACCTTC. Its translation: CASSIEQGRYGYTF.

This clone turned up a few times. The chain links TRBV5-6 to TRBJ2-1; maybe TRBD2 (7 bases). The germline V and J ends were trimmed by 2 bases and 8 bases, with 11 bases remaining between them. The CDR3 is 13 amino acids. CDR1 and CDR2 (germline): SGHDT, YYEEEE. CDR3 in DNA: TGTGCCAGCAGCTTAGGGGGGGTGTATGAGCAGTTCTTC. Its protein is CASSLGGVYEQFF.

The V gene is TRBV5-8, the J gene TRBJ2-5, with TRBD1 identical over 7 bases. Germline trimming cut 0 bases from V and 3 bases from J; bases unmatched to any gene: 11. The CDR3 is 17 residues long. Germline values: CDR1 SGHTS, CDR2 YDEGEE. CDR3 nucleotide sequence: TGTGCCAGCAGCTTGGGTTTAGGGACAGCTACAAAAGAGACCCAGTACTTC. Residues: CASSLGLGTATKETQYF.

The V and J genes are TRBV5-1 and TRBJ1-4; TRBD1 matches at 10 bases. The CDR3 runs to 17 residues. Trimming removed 2 bases from V and 8 bases from J; junction bases left unmatched: 12. Germline loops: CDR1 SGHRS, CDR2 YFSETQ. The CDR3 protein is CASSFGDRGRVGEKLFF. The CDR3 DNA reads TGCGCCAGCAGCTTCGGCGACAGGGGGCGAGTGGGGGAAAAACTGTTTTTT.

The chain couples TRBV6-6 to TRBJ1-6; a possible D gene is TRBD1 (6 bases). The V end was cut by 6 bases, the J end by 4 bases, with 13 bases between. In germline, CDR1 is MNHNY, CDR2 SVGAGI (reference sequence). This CDR3 spans 15 amino acids. DNA for the CDR3: TGTGCCAGCAGAAAGACAGGATTTTATAATTCACCCCTCCACTTT. Translation gives CASRKTGFYNSPLHF.

The genes are TRBV3-1 (or the pseudogene TRBV3-2) and TRBJ1-6, with 10 positions matching TRBD1. The germline gives CDR1 LGHDT, CDR2 YNNKEL (reference sequence). This CDR3 contains 14 residues. Trimming took 7 bases from V and 7 from J; bases not matched to a gene: 4. The CDR3 sequence: CASTGTGENSPLHF. CDR3 nucleotide sequence: TGTGCCAGCACCGGGACAGGGGAGAATTCACCCCTCCACTTT.